This T cell receptor beta chain comes out of a study of PD-L1 blockade in urothelial cancer. About the study: In the mid-2010s therapy began: atezolizumab 1,200 mg intravenously every 3 weeks. At 3 weeks after treatment start (second dose) and again at 6 weeks, blood was analyzed.

The CDR3 length is 12 residues. Deletions cut 3 bases from V and 5 bases from J, with 10 bases between. Germline CDR1 GTSNPN, CDR2 SVGIG (reference sequence). Here immunoSEQ multiplex PCR was the method, and the copy in TCRdb shows in-frame clones only, minus some. The data show 37,000 or so clones, approximately 80% seen once. This clone is a singleton in its sample. Sample: PBMCs, taken around atezolizumab (anti-PD-L1) treatment. This chain links TRBV30 with TRBJ2-5, with a possible D match to TRBD1 (8 bases). This TCR derives from a man in his sixties with urothelial cancer. The CDR3 sequence: CAWRQGGETQYF. The CDR3 bases are TGTGCCTGGAGACAGGGGGGGGAGACCCAGTACTTC. The complete variable domain, with remaining parts taken from reference TRBV30 and TRBJ2-5, reads SQTIHQWPATLVQPVGSPLSLECTVEGTSNPNLYWYRQAAGRGLQLLFYSVGIGQISSEVPQNLSASRPQDRQFILSSKKLLLSDSGFYLCAWRQGGETQYFGPGTRLLVL.